These 27 T cell receptor beta chains were all obtained from the same sample, sequenced in a study of OX40 agonist ivuxolimab in advanced cancers. The table came from immunoSEQ multiplex PCR; TCRdb's copy has only in-frame clones and leaves some out. Altogether roughly 58,000 clones are present, 75% to 90% being singletons, with the ten largest covering 0.76%. Sequencing used CD4+ or CD8+ T cells sorted from blood, obtained in a trial of the OX40 agonist ivuxolimab. Receptor source: an adult with an advanced solid tumor such as melanoma, head and neck, liver or kidney cancer.

The genes are TRBV29-1 and TRBJ1-1; perhaps TRBD1 as D (6 bases). The CDR3 contains 13 residues. Germline values: CDR1 SQVTM, CDR2 ANQGSEA. Trimming cost V 7 bases and J 1 base, with 13 bases left between them. The CDR3 DNA reads as TGCAGCGCCGATGGACAGACGAACACTGAAGCTTTCTTT. Translated: CSADGQTNTEAFF.

This rearrangement joins TRBV4-2 to TRBJ2-7; 12 nucleotides match TRBD2. The CDR3 is made up of 15 amino acids. With 1 base clipped from V and 7 bases from J, the junction kept 5 bases outside the gene matches. Germline-derived CDR1 and CDR2 are LGHNA and YNFKEQ. The CDR3 region has the DNA TGTGCCAGCAGCCAAGTGACTAGCGGGAGTGGTGAGCAGTACTTC. Translated, it gives CASSQVTSGSGEQYF.

The V and J genes are TRBV15 and TRBJ2-7; no definite D call. The germline V and J ends were trimmed by 0 bases and 2 bases, with 11 bases remaining between them. In germline, CDR1 is LNHNV, CDR2 YYDKDF (reference sequence). The CDR3 sequence is 15 residues long. CDR3 nucleotide sequence: TGTGCCACCAGCAGAGATGGGGTAGGGACCTACGAGCAGTACTTC. It is translated as CATSRDGVGTYEQYF.

CDR3 region: CASHSKQGGKEKLFF. The CDR3 DNA sequence: TGTGCCAGCCACTCTAAACAGGGGGGAAAGGAAAAACTGTTTTTT. This chain uses TRBV27 with TRBJ1-4; TRBD1 matches 8 bases. J gave up 8 bases and V 8 bases, and 13 bases lay outside the gene matches. This CDR3 spans 15 amino acids. From germline, CDR1 is MNHEY and CDR2 SMNVEV (reference sequence).

V is TRBV6-5 and J is TRBJ2-7, with 12 bases fitting TRBD2. The CDR3 has 15 amino acids. Trimming removed 10 bases from V and 6 bases from J; junction bases left unmatched: 13. CDR1 MNHEY and CDR2 SVGAGI come from the germline V gene. The CDR3 is CATRGSSGRAGEQYF. The CDR3 coding sequence is TGTGCCACCCGGGGTTCTAGCGGGAGGGCCGGCGAGCAGTACTTC.

The rearrangement uses TRBV7-2 and TRBJ2-1; 9 bases line up with TRBD2. Losses at the gene ends were 5 bases for V and 8 bases for J; bases not matched to a gene: 13. The V gene's germline CDR1 is SGHTA and CDR2 FQGNSA. The CDR3 has 16 residues. CDR3: CASSPPGSGRSDEQFF. CDR3 bases: TGTGCCAGCAGCCCTCCTGGGAGCGGGAGGTCCGATGAGCAGTTCTTC.

V and J are TRBV6-5 and TRBJ1-5; D ambiguous. Trimming cost V 6 bases and J 3 bases, with 12 bases left between them. The CDR3 spans 14 residues. Germline CDR1 MNHEY, CDR2 SVGAGI. The CDR3 reads CASSMTPINQPQHF. The CDR3, as DNA: TGTGCCAGCAGCATGACACCGATCAATCAGCCCCAGCATTTT.

V is TRBV19 and J is TRBJ1-3; D is ambiguous. Trimming took off 5 bases at V and 2 bases at J, with 16 bases between the two ends. CDR3 length equals 16 residues. Germline-derived CDR1 and CDR2 are LNHDA and SQIVND (reference sequence). The CDR3, as DNA: TGTGCCAGTAGTTTTGCCGAGGAATTACCTGGAAACACCATATATTTT. Translation gives CASSFAEELPGNTIYF.

The chain links TRBV30 to TRBJ2-5; no clear D gene. Per germline, CDR1 GTSNPN and CDR2 SVGIG (reference sequence). CDR3 length equals 16 residues. Deletions cut 0 bases from V and 2 bases from J, with 16 bases between. Written as DNA, the CDR3 is TGTGCCTGGAGTGTAAAAGCCTTTGGAGCGCAAGAGACCCAGTACTTC. This sequence encodes CAWSVKAFGAQETQYF.

This clone showed up just once. CDR3 DNA sequence: TGTGCCAGCAGCTTTCTCCCCAGCACAGATACGCAGTATTTT. Translation gives CASSFLPSTDTQYF. This chain joins TRBV13 and TRBJ2-3, with D hard to call. V lost 3 bases and J 0 bases, leaving 7 bases between the germline ends. CDR3 length: 14 amino acids. Germline V lookup: CDR1 PRHDT, CDR2 FYEKMQ (reference sequence).

This clone is labeled as medium-sized. The chain employs TRBV7-2 and TRBJ2-7, with D hard to call. V was clipped by 1 base and J by 0 bases, with 1 base between them. Germline V CDR1 and CDR2: SGHTA, FQGNSA. The CDR3 is made up of 12 amino acids. The CDR3 region is CASSLVSYEQYF. The CDR3, as DNA: TGTGCCAGCAGCTTAGTCTCCTACGAGCAGTACTTC.

The chain uses TRBV5-1 and TRBJ1-5; 7 nucleotides agree with TRBD1. With V trimmed by 5 bases and J by 0 bases, 5 bases remained unmatched. Germline V lookup: CDR1 SGHRS, CDR2 YFSETQ. CDR3 length: 15 amino acids. This CDR3 reads CASRTGTDSNQPQHF. As DNA, the CDR3 is TGCGCCAGCAGAACCGGGACAGATAGCAATCAGCCCCAGCATTTT.

The chain links TRBV5-1 to TRBJ2-2; a weak D match, TRBD2 (6 bases). Germline assignment: CDR1 SGHRS and CDR2 YFSETQ. The V gene lost 0 bases and the J gene lost 5 bases, with 20 bases spanning the gap. The CDR3 runs to 18 residues. CDR3 loop: CASSLAGSGVVKTGELFF. CDR3 bases: TGCGCCAGCAGCTTGGCTGGTAGCGGTGTAGTAAAGACCGGGGAGCTGTTTTTT.

Only one count was recorded for this clone. This sequence joins TRBV6-5 and TRBJ2-3; 10 nucleotides line up with TRBD2. Germline assignment: CDR1 MNHEY and CDR2 SVGAGI. CDR3 size: 15 residues. V shed 6 bases, J shed 2 bases, and the junction held 5 bases outside the gene matches. CDR3 sequence reads: CASRGAGGTTDTQYF. Written as DNA, the CDR3 is TGTGCCAGCAGAGGAGCGGGAGGGACCACAGATACGCAGTATTTT.

The V and J genes are TRBV28 and TRBJ2-7; D is uncertain. CDR3 size: 14 residues. CDR1 and CDR2 (germline): MDHEN, SYDVKM. The V gene lost 7 bases and the J gene lost 0 bases, with 13 bases spanning the gap. CDR3 nucleotides: TGTGCCAGCATGTCACTAAGCAGCTCCTACGAGCAGTACTTC. Translating it yields CASMSLSSSYEQYF.

V usage is TRBV5-6 and J usage is TRBJ1-1; D is perhaps TRBD1 (5 bases). The V end was cut by 5 bases, the J end by 1 base, with 12 bases between. The CDR3 runs to 14 residues. Germline V gene lookup returns CDR1 SGHDT and CDR2 YYEEEE. CDR3 in DNA: TGTGCCAGCAGACGCGGTGGGGGGAACACTGAAGCTTTCTTT. Its protein is CASRRGGGNTEAFF.

V is TRBV7-9 and J is TRBJ1-1, with a possible D match to TRBD1 (5 bases). Germline V gene data show CDR1 as SEHNR and CDR2 as FQNEAQ (reference sequence). Trimming shortened V by 4 bases and J by 6 bases, and 12 bases separated the two germline ends. The CDR3 is 13 residues long. CDR3 DNA: TGTGCCAGCAGCTCACAGACAGTGTCTGAAGCTTTCTTT. Amino acid sequence: CASSSQTVSEAFF. Full variable domain (remainder filled in from reference TRBV7-9 and TRBJ1-1): DTGVSQNPRHKITKRGQNVTFRCDPISEHNRLYWYRQTLGQGPEFLTYFQNEAQLEKSRLLSDRFSAERPKGSFSTLEIQRTEQGDSAMYLCASSSQTVSEAFFGQGTRLTVV.

The chain joins TRBV6-5 to TRBJ1-3; D call uncertain. V gave up 4 bases and J gave up 3 bases, with 16 bases separating them. The CDR3 is made up of 16 amino acids. The germline V gene encodes CDR1 MNHEY and CDR2 SVGAGI. CDR3 amino acids: CASSWTEEASGNTIYF. The DNA of the CDR3 is TGTGCCAGCAGTTGGACGGAGGAGGCTAGTGGAAACACCATATATTTT.

The V gene is TRBV5-4, the J gene TRBJ2-5; 9 bases align to TRBD1. Losses at the gene ends were 5 bases for V and 3 bases for J; bases not matched to a gene: 2. Per the germline V gene, CDR1 is SGHNT and CDR2 is YYREEE (reference sequence). This CDR3 has 13 amino acids. This CDR3 is CASRWDREETQYF. The CDR3 DNA is TGTGCCAGCAGATGGGACAGGGAAGAGACCCAGTACTTC.

This chain joins TRBV28 and TRBJ1-5; TRBD1 might be the D (5 bases). CDR3 length equals 15 residues. CDR1 and CDR2 (germline): MDHEN, SYDVKM. Trimming pared 2 bases from V and 0 bases from J, leaving 8 bases between. CDR3 region: CASSLTGASNQPQHF. CDR3 nucleotide sequence: TGTGCCAGCAGTTTAACAGGCGCTAGCAATCAGCCCCAGCATTTT.

This clone has a single count. The chain employs TRBV7-2 and TRBJ2-3, with 10 bases lining up with TRBD2. V lost 3 bases to trimming and J lost 6 bases; unmatched junction nucleotides: 3. CDR1 and CDR2 from the germline V gene are SGHTA and FQGNSA. CDR3 size: 14 residues. CDR3 bases: TGTGCCAGCAGCTTTGGACTAGCGGTTGATACGCAGTATTTT. Its protein product is CASSFGLAVDTQYF.

The chain is built from TRBV7-9 and TRBJ2-6, with D perhaps TRBD2 (5 bases). The CDR3 runs to 16 residues. The V end lost 1 base, the J end lost 4 bases, and 11 bases lay between the germline ends. Germline assignment: CDR1 SEHNR and CDR2 FQNEAQ (reference sequence). The chain's CDR3 is CASSLGGRRGANVLTF. In nucleotides, the CDR3 is TGTGCCAGCAGCTTAGGCGGGCGGAGGGGGGCCAACGTCCTGACTTTC.

The genes are TRBV19 and TRBJ1-2; D not resolved. The germline V gene has CDR1 LNHDA and CDR2 SQIVND (reference sequence). V lost 3 bases and J lost 1, with 6 bases in between. CDR3 length: 13 amino acids. The CDR3 DNA is TGTGCCAGTAGTATGCAGGTTAACTATGGCTACACCTTC. Protein sequence: CASSMQVNYGYTF.

The chain is built from TRBV7-2 and TRBJ1-1, with D tentatively TRBD1 (5 bases). Germline lookup yields CDR1 SGHTA and CDR2 FQGNSA. Trimming shortened V by 4 bases and J by 0 bases, and 12 bases separated the two germline ends. The CDR3 runs to 15 residues. The CDR3 region has the DNA TGTGCCAGCAGCTCTCGACAGCGAATGAACACTGAAGCTTTCTTT. Amino acids: CASSSRQRMNTEAFF.

This clone occurred a few times. An end of the junction differs from the germline gene, which may be a read error. The V call is TRBV5-4, the J call TRBJ1-5; D gene ambiguous. The CDR3 length is 12 residues. Looked up from germline, CDR1 is SGHNT and CDR2 is YYREEE (reference sequence). CDR3 sequence (DNA): TGTGCCAGCAGTTTGGACGACGGAACCCAGCATTTT. Protein sequence: CASSLDDGTQHF.

Here the CDR3 reads CASSLDRQETQYF. CDR3 DNA sequence: TGTGCCAGCTCGCTGGACAGACAAGAGACCCAGTACTTC. The chain joins TRBV18 to TRBJ2-5; possibly TRBD1 for D (6 bases). The germline gives CDR1 KGHSH, CDR2 LQKENI. The CDR3 contains 13 residues. V was clipped by 6 bases and J by 2 bases, with 10 bases between them.

The rearrangement joins TRBV7-2 to TRBJ2-7, with 12 bases fitting TRBD2. Per germline, CDR1 SGHTA and CDR2 FQGNSA. The CDR3 spans 15 residues. The V gene end was trimmed by 4 bases and the J gene end by 4 bases; junction bases not matched to a gene: 5. CDR3 nucleotide sequence: TGTGCCAGCAGCTCTTCTAGCGGGAGGGAATACGAGCAGTACTTC. Translation: CASSSSSGREYEQYF. Combining the CDR3 with reference TRBV7-2 and TRBJ2-7 gives the whole variable domain GAGVSQSPSNKVTEKGKDVELRCDPISGHTALYWYRQSLGQGLEFLIYFQGNSAPDKSGLPSDRFSAERTGGSVSTLTIQRTQQEDSAVYLCASSSSSGREYEQYFGPGTRLTVT.